This T cell receptor (beta chain) originates from a study of spatial heterogeneity in lung cancer. The V segment lost 4 bases and the J segment 5 bases; nucleotides outside the gene matches: 9. The CDR3 is 15 amino acids. In germline, CDR1 is KGHDR, CDR2 SFDVKD. Regarding time point: sample taken at primary tumor resection. The study sequenced unsorted whole RNA from tumor, nontumor lung or frozen PBMC. The table lists this clonotype with many counts. TCRdb independently ran MiXCR on the 5' RACE reads; one entry per CDR3 protein. In the table there are 8,500 to 14,000 distinct CDR3 sequences, roughly 4.2% of which are singletons.

The receptor was derived from a male donor with early-stage non-small cell lung cancer. The V and J genes are TRBV24-1 and TRBJ2-5, with 7 bases that match TRBD2. Sample: normal lung tissue next to the tumor, taken at surgery. The CDR3 region is CATSDPTSPWETQYF. DNA of the CDR3: TGTGCCACCAGTGACCCGACTAGCCCTTGGGAGACCCAGTACTTC.